Following are 28 T cell receptor beta chains from one sample sequenced in a study of blood T cells in healthy people across ages. Combining a sample-barcoded 5' primer with a J-beta primer mix, a second PCR ran for roughly 6 to 12 cycles. Each CDR3 protein is one row after TCRdb ran MiXCR on the 5' RACE reads. The data contain some 1.1 million distinct CDR3 sequences, roughly two fifths of them singletons. Sequencing input: blood. The receptors come from a man aged 18 to 29 in good health.

In its sample, this clonotype was seen a few times. The rearrangement joins TRBV7-8 to TRBJ1-6, with 7 positions matching TRBD1. The trim removed 1 base at V and 8 bases at J, leaving 8 bases unmatched. This CDR3 has 16 residues. Germline loops: CDR1 SGHVS, CDR2 FQNEAQ. The DNA of the CDR3 is TGTGCCAGCAGCTTAGAGGCAGGGGGGAACGATTCACCCCTCCACTTT. The encoded protein is CASSLEAGGNDSPLHF.

The chain uses TRBV7-8 and TRBJ2-1; 8 bases agree with TRBD1. The J call may be incorrect, as the DNA end agrees better with TRBJ2-7. The CDR3 runs to 14 residues. CDR1 is SGHVS and CDR2 is FQNEAQ in the germline V gene. The CDR3 DNA is TGTGCCAGCAGCCAGGACAGGGCTTACAATGAGCAGTACTTC. Translated, it gives CASSQDRAYNEQYF.

V is TRBV7-3 and J is TRBJ2-3; the match to TRBD2 covers 13 bases. Germline V gives CDR1 SGHTA, CDR2 FQGTGA. The CDR3 has 20 amino acids. V was clipped by 5 bases and J by 0 bases; unmatched bases: 14. The CDR3 DNA reads as TGTGCCAGCAGCACCGGACTAGCGGGGGCCTTCCTGGCTAGCACAGATACGCAGTATTTT. It codes for CASSTGLAGAFLASTDTQYF.

J is TRBJ2-5 and V is TRBV28, with 7 bases fitting TRBD2. Germline assignment: CDR1 MDHEN and CDR2 SYDVKM. The CDR3 runs 16 residues. The ends lost 5 bases at V and 11 bases at J; junction bases unmatched: 20. The CDR3 coding sequence is TGTGCCAGCAGTCGCTACCGGAGCGGGGCTATCAATGAGCAGTACTTC. Translating it yields CASSRYRSGAINEQYF.

The chain joins TRBV6-6 to TRBJ2-1; maybe TRBD1 (6 bases). Germline loops: CDR1 MNHNY, CDR2 SVGAGI (reference sequence). The CDR3 has 14 residues. V was pared by 7 bases and J by 4 bases, with 14 bases between. CDR3: CASTNRESYNEQFF. Here the CDR3 DNA reads TGTGCCAGCACGAACAGGGAGTCGTACAATGAGCAGTTCTTC.

This clonotype was recorded only once. The chain employs TRBV15 and TRBJ1-3, with D unclear. Germline CDR1 reads LNHNV; CDR2 reads YYDKDF (reference sequence). There are 15 residues in the CDR3. Trimming removed 5 bases from V and 1 base from J, with 12 bases in between. CDR3 in DNA: TGTGCCACCAGCGGAATAGAGTTTTCTGGAAACACCATATATTTT. Protein sequence: CATSGIEFSGNTIYF.

The genes are TRBV5-6 and TRBJ2-5, with 10 nucleotides matching TRBD2. CDR1 and CDR2 (germline): SGHDT, YYEEEE. The CDR3 is made up of 15 amino acids. V trimming: 0 bases; J trimming: 5 bases; junction bases outside the gene matches: 4. The CDR3 DNA reads as TGTGCCAGCAGCTTGGTAGCGGGGGGTACTGAGACCCAGTACTTC. It yields the protein CASSLVAGGTETQYF.

This clonotype turned up a few times. The chain is built from TRBV7-2 and TRBJ2-3; TRBD2 might be the D (5 bases). V lost 5 bases, J lost 0 bases, and 12 bases lay in between. The CDR3 spans 15 residues. Germline CDR1 reads SGHTA; CDR2 reads FQGNSA. The CDR3 spells CASSLQRESTDTQYF. CDR3 bases: TGTGCCAGCAGCCTACAGAGGGAGAGCACAGATACGCAGTATTTT.

Points on this clonotype: One junction end disagrees with the germline gene, perhaps due to a read error. For the CDR3, the DNA is TGTGTCAGCAGTTTGCGGGGGACTAGCACAGATACGCAGTATTTT. Translation gives CVSSLRGTSTDTQYF. The chain joins TRBV7-9 to TRBJ2-3, with 7 nucleotides matching TRBD2. CDR3 length: 15 residues. CDR1 and CDR2 from the germline V gene are SEHNR and FQNEAQ (reference sequence).

The gene calls are TRBV28 and TRBJ2-5; D may match TRBD1 or TRBD2 (5 bases each). Germline assignment: CDR1 MDHEN and CDR2 SYDVKM. CDR3 size: 17 residues. The V end lost 6 bases, the J end lost 4 bases, and 24 bases lay between the germline ends. CDR3 loop: CASSSNRGKGRAETQYF. The CDR3 DNA sequence: TGTGCCAGCAGCTCCAACCGGGGAAAGGGCAGGGCAGAGACCCAGTACTTC.

This clonotype has just a few counts. V usage is TRBV13 and J usage is TRBJ1-1, with 7 bases fitting TRBD1. The V gene end was trimmed by 5 bases and the J gene end by 5 bases; junction bases not matched to a gene: 14. Per the germline V gene, CDR1 is PRHDT and CDR2 is FYEKMQ (reference sequence). The CDR3 sequence is 16 residues long. CDR3 residues: CASSLKEGAGVTEAFF. In DNA, the CDR3 is TGTGCCAGCAGCCTTAAAGAGGGGGCTGGGGTTACTGAAGCTTTCTTT.

This rearrangement joins TRBV24-1 to TRBJ1-5; weak D call: TRBD1 (5 bases). This CDR3 is 14 amino acids long. Germline assignment: CDR1 KGHDR and CDR2 SFDVKD. V was trimmed by 4 bases and J by 4 bases, leaving 10 bases between them. This CDR3 reads CATSEGTRNQPQHF. CDR3 in DNA: TGTGCCACCAGTGAGGGGACCCGTAATCAGCCCCAGCATTTT.

The V gene is TRBV20-1, the J gene TRBJ1-6, with a tentative D call TRBD1 (6 bases). The CDR3 has 14 residues. The germline CDR1 and CDR2 sequences are DFQATT and SNEGSKA (reference sequence). V dropped 5 bases and J dropped 10 bases, with 18 bases sitting between them. The CDR3 region is CSARDTSQSSPLHF. The CDR3 region has the DNA TGCAGTGCTCGGGACACTTCCCAGTCCTCACCCCTCCACTTT.

This sequence joins TRBV2 and TRBJ2-5; perhaps TRBD1 as D (6 bases). Matching the DNA end better, TRBJ2-7 makes the J call doubtful. The length of the CDR3 is 13 residues. Germline V CDR1 and CDR2: SNHLY, FYNNEI. The DNA of the CDR3 is TGTGCCAGCAGTGGAGTAACAGGGAGCGAGCAGTACTTC. This translates into CASSGVTGSEQYF.

This clonotype appeared a few times. CDR3 nucleotides: TGCAGTGCTCCCGGGGCAGGGGGGTACAATGAGCAGTTCTTC. Protein sequence: CSAPGAGGYNEQFF. The chain couples TRBV20-1 to TRBJ2-1; a weak D match, TRBD1 (7 bases). The CDR3 is made up of 14 amino acids. V was pared by 5 bases and J by 4 bases, with 15 bases between. The germline V gene encodes CDR1 DFQATT and CDR2 SNEGSKA (reference sequence).

V and J are TRBV3-1 and TRBJ2-3; D uncertain. Germline V gene data show CDR1 as LGHDT and CDR2 as YNNKEL (reference sequence). V was shortened by 3 bases and J by 4 bases, with 8 bases between the two germline ends. CDR3 length: 13 residues. The CDR3 spells CASSQAYPDTQYF. The DNA of the CDR3 is TGTGCCAGCAGCCAGGCCTACCCAGATACGCAGTATTTT.

The gene calls are TRBV12-3 or TRBV12-4 and TRBJ2-5, with 10 bases lining up with TRBD1. V lost 8 bases to trimming and J lost 5 bases; unmatched junction nucleotides: 5. This CDR3 is built from 13 residues. CDR3 bases: TGTGCCAGCCAAGGACAGGGGGTTGAGACCCAGTACTTC. Amino acids: CASQGQGVETQYF.

The rearrangement joins TRBV11-2 to TRBJ2-1; D uncertain. Trimming left V 6 bases short and J 8 bases short, with 26 bases between. Germline V gives CDR1 SGHAT, CDR2 FQNNGV. This CDR3 region has 17 residues. CDR3 protein: CASRSTAWGRVEDEQFF. In DNA form, the CDR3 reads TGTGCCAGCAGGAGTACGGCCTGGGGTAGGGTTGAAGATGAGCAGTTCTTC. The variable domain in full, completed from reference TRBV11-2 and TRBJ2-1, reads EAGVAQSPRYKIIEKRQSVAFWCNPISGHATLYWYQQILGQGPKLLIQFQNNGVVDDSQLPKDRFSAERLKGVDSTLKIQPAKLEDSAVYLCASRSTAWGRVEDEQFFGPGTRLTVL.

The CDR3 region has the DNA TGCGCCAGCAGCCCCGGGACGGAACCTACAATGAGGCAGTTCTTC. Its protein is CASSPGTEPTMRQFF. The chain combines TRBV5-1 with TRBJ2-1; possibly TRBD1 or TRBD2 for D (5 bases each). The length of the CDR3 is 15 residues. Deletions cut 4 bases from V and 12 bases from J, with 23 bases between. Per germline, CDR1 SGHRS and CDR2 YFSETQ.

This clonotype was detected only a few times. V gene TRBV4-3 combines with J gene TRBJ2-7; tentatively, D is TRBD2 (6 bases). Germline-derived CDR1 and CDR2 are LGHNA and YSLEER. This CDR3 region has 14 residues. The V end was cut by 4 bases, the J end by 2 bases, with 12 bases between. The CDR3 sequence: CASSPETGAYEQYF. DNA of the CDR3: TGCGCCAGCAGCCCAGAGACGGGAGCCTACGAGCAGTACTTC.

The V and J genes are TRBV20-1 and TRBJ2-5; 7 bases line up with TRBD1. After removal of 8 bases from V and 11 bases from J, the junction contained 17 bases not matched to a gene. The CDR3 length is 13 residues. Per germline, CDR1 DFQATT and CDR2 SNEGSKA (reference sequence). The CDR3 loop is CSTRRGQYNEQYF. CDR3 coding DNA: TGCAGTACACGAAGGGGGCAGTACAATGAGCAGTACTTC.

The chain uses TRBV16 and TRBJ1-1, with D tentatively TRBD1 (5 bases). Germline CDR1 and CDR2: KGHSY and FQNENV. V dropped 0 bases and J dropped 3 bases, with 14 bases sitting between them. CDR3 length: 16 amino acids. CDR3 DNA sequence: TGTGCCAGCAGCCAATCGATCGCAGGGCTTGACACTGAAGCTTTCTTT. Translation: CASSQSIAGLDTEAFF.

This clonotype has just one count. The V gene is TRBV7-2, the J gene TRBJ1-2; D is unclear. The CDR3 is 14 residues long. V was trimmed by 5 bases and J by 2 bases, leaving 12 bases between them. Germline V gene lookup returns CDR1 SGHTA and CDR2 FQGNSA. Here the CDR3 DNA reads TGTGCCAGCAGCGTAGAAAGGGCGAACTATGGCTACACCTTC. Translation: CASSVERANYGYTF.

This clonotype was found a few times. The chain uses TRBV7-2 and TRBJ2-1; 9 nucleotides agree with TRBD2. Germline lookup yields CDR1 SGHTA and CDR2 FQGNSA. The CDR3 loop spans 17 amino acids. The J segment lost 8 bases and the V segment lost 1 base, leaving 12 bases of the junction unmatched. The CDR3 is CASSLVPPAGGEDEQFF. In DNA, the CDR3 is TGTGCCAGCAGCTTAGTTCCTCCAGCGGGGGGTGAGGATGAGCAGTTCTTC.

This clonotype was found a few times. This chain uses TRBV7-9 with TRBJ1-6; no clear D. This CDR3 has 13 amino acids. Germline V gene lookup returns CDR1 SEHNR and CDR2 FQNEAQ (reference sequence). V lost 6 bases and J 11 bases, leaving 14 bases between the germline ends. The CDR3 protein is CASSYQIQPPLHF. As DNA, the CDR3 is TGTGCCAGCAGTTATCAAATACAGCCACCCCTCCACTTT.

V usage is TRBV7-6 and J usage is TRBJ2-7, with 7 positions matching TRBD1. The V gene end was trimmed by 0 bases and the J gene end by 2 bases; junction bases not matched to a gene: 4. The germline V gene encodes CDR1 SGHVS and CDR2 FNYEAQ. CDR3 size: 15 residues. The CDR3 DNA reads TGTGCCAGCAGCTTAGCGGTAGGGACAGCCTACGAGCAGTACTTC. Amino acid sequence: CASSLAVGTAYEQYF.

This clonotype has just a few counts. The chain has TRBV20-1 and TRBJ1-1; D gene unclear. Germline CDR1 DFQATT, CDR2 SNEGSKA (reference sequence). V was clipped by 7 bases and J by 0 bases, with 18 bases between them. This CDR3 is built from 15 residues. CDR3 residues: CSGLNKLTMNTEAFF. CDR3 coding DNA: TGCAGTGGCCTAAACAAGCTAACTATGAACACTGAAGCTTTCTTT.

V is TRBV14 and J is TRBJ1-1; possibly TRBD1 for D (5 bases). Per the germline V gene, CDR1 is SGHDN and CDR2 is FVKESK. V shed 1 base and J shed 3 bases, with 15 bases lying between them. The CDR3 has 16 residues. Here the CDR3 DNA reads TGTGCCAGCAGCCAAGGGGTGGGGCTTCCGTACACTGAAGCTTTCTTT. As protein: CASSQGVGLPYTEAFF. Based on the CDR3 plus reference TRBV14 and TRBJ1-1, the full variable domain is EAGVTQFPSHSVIEKGQTVTLRCDPISGHDNLYWYRRVMGKEIKFLLHFVKESKQDESGMPNNRFLAERTGGTYSTLKVQPAELEDSGVYFCASSQGVGLPYTEAFFGQGTRLTVV.